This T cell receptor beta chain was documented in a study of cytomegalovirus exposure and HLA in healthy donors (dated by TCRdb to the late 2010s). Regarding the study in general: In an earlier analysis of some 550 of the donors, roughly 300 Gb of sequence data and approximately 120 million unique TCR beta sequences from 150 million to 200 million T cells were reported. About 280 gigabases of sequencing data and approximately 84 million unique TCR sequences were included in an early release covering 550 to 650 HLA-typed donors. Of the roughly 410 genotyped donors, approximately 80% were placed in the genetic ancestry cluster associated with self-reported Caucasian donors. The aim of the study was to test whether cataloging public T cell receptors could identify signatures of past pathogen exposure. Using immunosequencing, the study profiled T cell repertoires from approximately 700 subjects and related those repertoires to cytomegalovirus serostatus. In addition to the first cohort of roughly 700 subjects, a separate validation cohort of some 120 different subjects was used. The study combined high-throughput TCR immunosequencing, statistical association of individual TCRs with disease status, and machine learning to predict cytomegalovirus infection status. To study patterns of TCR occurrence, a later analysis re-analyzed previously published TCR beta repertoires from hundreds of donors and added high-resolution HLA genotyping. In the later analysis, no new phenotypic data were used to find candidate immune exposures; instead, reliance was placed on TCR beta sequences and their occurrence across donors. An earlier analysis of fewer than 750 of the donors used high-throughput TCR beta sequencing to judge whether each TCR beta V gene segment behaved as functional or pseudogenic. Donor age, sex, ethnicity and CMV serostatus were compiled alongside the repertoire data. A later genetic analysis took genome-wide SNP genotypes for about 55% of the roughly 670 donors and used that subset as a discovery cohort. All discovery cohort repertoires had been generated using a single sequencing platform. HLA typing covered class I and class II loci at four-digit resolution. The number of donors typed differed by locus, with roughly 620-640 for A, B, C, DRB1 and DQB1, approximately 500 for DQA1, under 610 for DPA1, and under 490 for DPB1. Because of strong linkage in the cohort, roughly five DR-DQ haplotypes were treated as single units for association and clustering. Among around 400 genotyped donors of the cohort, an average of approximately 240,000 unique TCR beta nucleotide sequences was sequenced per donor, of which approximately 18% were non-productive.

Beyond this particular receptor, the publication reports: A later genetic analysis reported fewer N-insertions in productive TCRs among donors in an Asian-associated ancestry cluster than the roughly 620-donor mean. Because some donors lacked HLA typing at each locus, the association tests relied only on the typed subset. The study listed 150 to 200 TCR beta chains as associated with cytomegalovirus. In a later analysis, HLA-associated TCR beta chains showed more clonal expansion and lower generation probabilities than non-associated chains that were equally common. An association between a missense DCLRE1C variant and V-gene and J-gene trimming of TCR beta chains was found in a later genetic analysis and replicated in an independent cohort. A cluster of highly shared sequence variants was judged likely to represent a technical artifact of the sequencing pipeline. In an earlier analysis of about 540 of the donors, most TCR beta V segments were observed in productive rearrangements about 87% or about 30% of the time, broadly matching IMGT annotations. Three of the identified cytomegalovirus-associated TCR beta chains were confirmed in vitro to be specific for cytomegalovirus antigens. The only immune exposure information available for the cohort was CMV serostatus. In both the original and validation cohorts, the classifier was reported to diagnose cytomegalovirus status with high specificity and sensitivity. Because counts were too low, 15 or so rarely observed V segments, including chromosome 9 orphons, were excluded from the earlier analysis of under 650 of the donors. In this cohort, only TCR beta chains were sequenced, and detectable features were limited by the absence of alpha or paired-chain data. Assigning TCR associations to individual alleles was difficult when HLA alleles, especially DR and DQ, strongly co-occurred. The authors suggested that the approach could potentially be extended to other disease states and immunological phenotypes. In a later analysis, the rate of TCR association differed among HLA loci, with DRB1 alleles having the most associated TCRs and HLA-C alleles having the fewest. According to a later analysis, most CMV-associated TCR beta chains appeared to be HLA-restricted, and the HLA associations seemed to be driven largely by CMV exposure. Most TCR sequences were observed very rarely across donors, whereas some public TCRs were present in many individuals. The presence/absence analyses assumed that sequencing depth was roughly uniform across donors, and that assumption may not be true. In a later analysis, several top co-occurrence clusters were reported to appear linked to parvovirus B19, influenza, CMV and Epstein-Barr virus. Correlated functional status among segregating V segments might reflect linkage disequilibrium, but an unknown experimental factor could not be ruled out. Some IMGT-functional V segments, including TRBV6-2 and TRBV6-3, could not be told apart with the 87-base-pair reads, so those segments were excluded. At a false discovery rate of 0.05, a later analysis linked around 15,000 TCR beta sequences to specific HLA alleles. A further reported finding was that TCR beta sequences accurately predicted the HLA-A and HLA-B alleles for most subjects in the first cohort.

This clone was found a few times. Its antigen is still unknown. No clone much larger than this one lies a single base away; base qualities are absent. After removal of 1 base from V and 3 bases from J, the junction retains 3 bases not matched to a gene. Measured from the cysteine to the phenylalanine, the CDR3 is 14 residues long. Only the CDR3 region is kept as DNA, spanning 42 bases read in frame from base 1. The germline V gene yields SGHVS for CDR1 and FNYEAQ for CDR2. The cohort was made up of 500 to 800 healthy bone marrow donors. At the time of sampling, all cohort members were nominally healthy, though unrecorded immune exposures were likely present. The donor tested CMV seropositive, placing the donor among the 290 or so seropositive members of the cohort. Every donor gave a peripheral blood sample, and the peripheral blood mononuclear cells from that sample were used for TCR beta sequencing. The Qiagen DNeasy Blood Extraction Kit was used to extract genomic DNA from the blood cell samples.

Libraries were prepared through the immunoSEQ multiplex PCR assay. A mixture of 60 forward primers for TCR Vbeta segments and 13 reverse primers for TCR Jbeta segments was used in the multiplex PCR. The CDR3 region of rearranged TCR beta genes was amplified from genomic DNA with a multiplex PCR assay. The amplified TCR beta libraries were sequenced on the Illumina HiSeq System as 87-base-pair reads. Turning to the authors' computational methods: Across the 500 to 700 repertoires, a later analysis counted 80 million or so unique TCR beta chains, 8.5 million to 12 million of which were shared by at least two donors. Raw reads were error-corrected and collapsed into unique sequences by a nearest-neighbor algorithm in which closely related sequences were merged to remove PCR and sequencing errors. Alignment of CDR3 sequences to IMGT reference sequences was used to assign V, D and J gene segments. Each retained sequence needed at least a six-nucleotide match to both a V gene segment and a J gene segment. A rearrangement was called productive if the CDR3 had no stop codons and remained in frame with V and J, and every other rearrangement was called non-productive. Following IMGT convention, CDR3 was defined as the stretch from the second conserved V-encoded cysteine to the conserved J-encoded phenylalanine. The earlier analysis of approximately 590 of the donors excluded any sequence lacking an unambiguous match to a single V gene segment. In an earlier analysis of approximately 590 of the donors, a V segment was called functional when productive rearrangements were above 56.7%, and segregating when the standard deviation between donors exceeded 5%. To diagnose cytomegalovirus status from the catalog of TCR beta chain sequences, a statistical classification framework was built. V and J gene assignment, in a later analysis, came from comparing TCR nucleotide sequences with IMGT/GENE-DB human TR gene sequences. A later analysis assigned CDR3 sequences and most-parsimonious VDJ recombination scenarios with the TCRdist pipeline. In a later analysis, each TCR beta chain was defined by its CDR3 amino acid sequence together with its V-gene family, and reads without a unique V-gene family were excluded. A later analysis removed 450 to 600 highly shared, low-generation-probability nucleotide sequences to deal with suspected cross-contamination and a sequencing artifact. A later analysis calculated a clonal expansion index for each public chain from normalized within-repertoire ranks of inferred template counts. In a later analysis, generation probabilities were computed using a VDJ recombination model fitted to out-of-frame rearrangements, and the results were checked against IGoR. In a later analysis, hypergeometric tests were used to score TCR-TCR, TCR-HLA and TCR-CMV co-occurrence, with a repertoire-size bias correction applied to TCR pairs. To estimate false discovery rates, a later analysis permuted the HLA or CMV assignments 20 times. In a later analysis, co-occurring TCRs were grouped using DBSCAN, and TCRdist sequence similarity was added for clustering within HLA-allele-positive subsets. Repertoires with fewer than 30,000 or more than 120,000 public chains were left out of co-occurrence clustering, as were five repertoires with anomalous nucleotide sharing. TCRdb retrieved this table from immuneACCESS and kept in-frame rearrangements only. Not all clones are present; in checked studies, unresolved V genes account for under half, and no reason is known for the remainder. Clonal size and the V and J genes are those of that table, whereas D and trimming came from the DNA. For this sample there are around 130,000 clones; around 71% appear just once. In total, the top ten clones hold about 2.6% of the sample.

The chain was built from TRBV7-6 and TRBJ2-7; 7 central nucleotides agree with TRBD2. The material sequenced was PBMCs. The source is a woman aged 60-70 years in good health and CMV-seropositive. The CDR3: CASSLGEGLYEQYF. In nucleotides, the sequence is TGTGCCAGCAGCTTAGGGGAGGGGCTCTACGAGCAGTACTTC.